Included here is one TCR beta chain sequence, with context. The sample is drawn from a study of blood T cell repertoires in COVID-19. Study processing details: Estimates of nucleated cell counts were drawn from the amplification of reference gene primers. Libraries were prepared by immunoSEQ multiplex PCR; TCRdb keeps only in-frame clonotypes and omits some of them. V and J calls and clone size are those listed in that table; D and trimming were worked out from the DNA. The sample lists roughly 400,000 clones; 90% to 95% were seen once. Exposed volunteers were people who met a COVID-19 case within 2 weeks before study entry. In germline, CDR1 is SEHNR, CDR2 FQNEAQ (reference sequence). The CDR3 is made up of 13 amino acids. Trimming stripped 6 bases from V and 11 bases from J, with 19 bases between.

The chain is built from TRBV7-9 and TRBJ1-1, with D unresolved. The receptor was isolated from a woman aged 40 to 50 who had been exposed to COVID-19. Sequencing input: PBMCs or T cells enriched from blood (not recorded which). The CDR3 loop reads CASSHASGGRAFF. The CDR3 bases are TGTGCCAGCAGTCACGCGTCGGGAGGACGGGCTTTCTTT.